This T cell receptor beta chain derives from a study of radiotherapy plus CTLA-4 blockade in lung cancer. On the study more broadly: Patients showed objective responses in over 15% of cases, and disease control was achieved by under 40%.

The assay was immunoSEQ multiplex PCR, and TCRdb's table has in-frame clones only and misses some. The sample carries some 50,000 clones, 60% to 80% recorded once. Between the trimmed V and J ends, which lost 2 bases and 7 bases, there was a span of 11 bases. Germline assignment: CDR1 SGHVS and CDR2 FQNEAQ. The CDR3 contains 14 residues. Each patient with chemo-refractory metastatic non-small-cell lung cancer was treated with focal radiation plus CTLA-4 blockade using ipilimumab. Details on this clone: The antigen is unknown.

General study points: Clones of tumor-derived TCRs expanded in blood after radiotherapy plus ipilimumab.

The sample was peripheral blood, taken from a patient treated with radiotherapy plus ipilimumab. V gene TRBV7-8 combines with J gene TRBJ1-4; TRBD1 is a possible D gene (5 bases). The TCR sequence derives from a human donor with non-small cell lung cancer who had stable disease on radiotherapy plus ipilimumab. The CDR3 sequence: CASSLLQGGEKLFF. CDR3 DNA: TGTGCCAGCAGCTTATTGCAGGGTGGTGAAAAACTGTTTTTT.